This T cell receptor (beta chain) derives from a study of blood T cell repertoires in COVID-19. The CDR3 totals 16 residues. Germline-derived CDR1 and CDR2 are WSHSY and SAAADI. V lost 6 bases and J lost 1, with 16 bases in between. Sequenced by immunoSEQ multiplex PCR; TCRdb stores in-frame clones only, minus some. Of about 400,000 clones in the sample, 88% were seen once. V gene TRBV10-2 combines with J gene TRBJ2-1, with D tentatively TRBD2 (5 bases). The sequencing sample was made of PBMCs or T cells enriched from blood (not recorded which). The receptor comes from a woman between 40 and 55 years old with acute COVID-19. As DNA, the CDR3 is TGCGCCAGCAGCGTTCGGGGTTTAAATTCCTACAATGAGCAGTTCTTC. Encoded protein: CASSVRGLNSYNEQFF.